This record covers a single T cell receptor beta chain. What this receptor recognizes is not known. No qualities accompany the bases; no much larger clone lies one base away. The CDR3 runs 14 amino acids, cysteine and phenylalanine included. Here the CDR3 DNA is all that survives: 42 bases in frame from base 1. Between the V and J ends, shortened by 0 bases and 3 bases respectively, the junction contains 12 bases. The germline V gene specifies SQVTM as CDR1 and ANQGSEA as CDR2. Receptors were amplified or captured by 5' RACE. The sequencing machine was an Illumina HiSeq 2500. A second PCR of about 7 to 12 cycles was performed with a sample-barcoded 5' primer and a J-beta primer mix. Each TCR beta cDNA molecule received a unique molecular identifier from a template-switch 5' adaptor carrying 12 random nucleotides. Each sample yielded at least 3 million CDR3-containing paired-end reads. First-strand cDNA was synthesized from all RNA with the Mint cDNA synthesis kit, primed by a TRBC-specific oligonucleotide. After uracil-DNA glycosylase treatment, a first 18-cycle PCR used universal primers M1SS and BC2_uni_R on all cDNA. For the original study's pipeline: For normalization, 1 million high-quality reads, each with a distinct molecular identifier, were randomly selected from each sample. Reads sharing molecular identifiers were discarded rather than binned into consensus sequences. MiTCR, with a Q25 quality threshold and the strictest error-elimination algorithm, was used for CDR3 identification, clonotype clustering and error correction. A nonparametric unseen species model with Euler transformation was used to estimate lower-bound total TCR beta diversity. TCRdb handled the public reads itself, with Q25 trimming in fastp and clone calling in MiXCR, and kept productive beta chains. Merged by CDR3 protein, the rows form single entries marked with the most common genes and DNA. In this record, the V and J calls reflect TCRdb's handling and not the investigators' own analysis. This sample is represented by 1 million or so distinct CDR3 sequences; roughly 45% of them were singletons. The ten largest account for 18% of the sample.

The donors were roughly 38 Caucasian individuals from Russia, aged roughly 6 to 100 years, who were systemically healthy. Each donor gave approximately 9.3 milliliters of peripheral blood, collected into EDTA-treated Vacutainer tubes. PBMCs were isolated by Ficoll-Paque density-gradient centrifugation, with at least 7 million obtained per sample. Trizol reagent was used to extract total RNA from the PBMCs, yielding at least 5.5 micrograms per sample. The percentages of naive CD45RAhigh/CD27high T cells were determined by flow cytometry on a PBMC aliquot from every donor. The data were obtained in a study of blood T cells in healthy people across ages (dated by TCRdb to about 2015). Turning to the overall study: In model experiments, template switching captured about one uniquely barcoded TCR beta cDNA molecule for every two T cells. To avoid experimental bias, donors of different ages were randomly spread across the sequencing lanes. The study measured age-related changes in TCR beta repertoire diversity using deep sequencing normalized with unique cDNA molecular identifiers. The donors were divided into four age groups: young (average 16 years), middle-aged (about 40), aged (about 62) and long-lived (nearly 85). For two donors (one aged 18 to 29 and one aged 80 or older), the study analyzed two additional independent replicas of 1 million unique cDNA reads from the same blood draw.

The research as a whole found: Because profiling used bulk unsorted PBMCs, naive and antigen-experienced compartments could not be compared conclusively. Because donor CMV infection status was unknown, age-related changes in expanded clonotypes were potentially confounded. A strong correlation was found between observed TCR beta diversity and the percentage of naive T cells measured by flow cytometry. Estimates of total diversity based on one million sequenced T cells were considered lower bounds and underestimates. Compared with the aged group, the long-lived group had more naive CD4+ T cells, fewer expanded clones and increased TCR diversity, a pattern suggesting age selection. As age increased, observed TCR beta diversity per million T cells dropped in a roughly linear way, and a significant reduction was already evident by age 40.

This sequence was found in a woman aged 55-69 years in good health. The rearrangement combines TRBV29-1 with TRBJ2-7, with the D gene not confidently named. The source material was blood. The DNA reads TGCAGCGTTGAAGATCCCGGCAGAAGCTACGAGCAGTACTTC. Its translation is CSVEDPGRSYEQYF.